The rows below give T cell receptor beta chains drawn from one sample of a study of T cells in Graves' hyperthyroidism and ophthalmopathy. TCRdb redid the calling of the multiplex PCR reads with MiXCR, one entry per CDR3 protein. The table lists 350,000 to 450,000 distinct CDR3 sequences, approximately 15% of them singletons. Sequenced sample: blood. Source of these receptors: a woman aged 55 to 70 with Graves' hyperthyroidism. The CDR3 runs from the conserved cysteine through the conserved F or W. Fields, in order: CDR3 DNA, CDR3 protein, D gene, V gene, clone size, J gene. A D gene is named only where the DNA matches it firmly. Clone size is stated in some rows and not others, as once, few, many or a class when expanded.

TGTGCCAGCAGGGCGACTAGCACAGATACGCAGTATTTT CASRATSTDTQYF . TRBV12-3/TRBV12-4 many TRBJ2-3
TGCAGCGTCGGAAAGGCGGGAAACACCATATATTTT CSVGKAGNTIYF . TRBV29-1 few TRBJ1-3
TGTGCCAGCAGCTACGACCGACAGGGCGCCGAGCAGTACTTC CASSYDRQGAEQYF TRBD1 TRBV11-2 . TRBJ2-7
TGTGCCAGCAGCCCCGGACAGGGGTCAGGCGGGACACACACCGGGGAGCTGTTTTTT CASSPGQGSGGTHTGELFF TRBD1 TRBV7-9 many TRBJ2-2
TGTGCCAGCAGTTTAACAGGGGGCTGGGGAAATGAGCAGTTCTTC CASSLTGGWGNEQFF TRBD1 TRBV27 many TRBJ2-1
TGTGCCAGCAGTTACCTCGAGGACAGGGTACACGAGCAGTACTTC CASSYLEDRVHEQYF TRBD1 TRBV6-6 many TRBJ2-7
TGCGCCAGCAGCTTGGGACAGAAATACAATGAGCAGTTCTTC CASSLGQKYNEQFF . TRBV5-1 many TRBJ2-1
TGTGCCAGCAGCTCATTGGGCCGGACCTATGGCTACACCTTC CASSSLGRTYGYTF . TRBV11-2 many TRBJ1-2
TGTGCCAGCAGACCCGGGACAGGGGGTGGCTACACCTTC CASRPGTGGGYTF TRBD1 TRBV12-3/TRBV12-4 many TRBJ1-2
TGTGCCTGGTCGGACAGGGGGCGAGAGACCCAGTACTTC CAWSDRGRETQYF TRBD1 TRBV30 many TRBJ2-5
TGCGCCAGCAGCCAAGATTGGAGCAATCAGCCCCAGCATTTT CASSQDWSNQPQHF . TRBV4-1 few TRBJ1-5
TGTGCCATCGCCGGACGGTATAGCACAGATACGCGGCATTTT CAIAGRYSTDTRHF . TRBV12-3/TRBV12-4 . TRBJ2-3
TGTGCCAGTAGTATAGATGGGGCAGGTAGGGGTAATCAGCTCCAGCATTTT CASSIDGAGRGNQLQHF . TRBV19 . TRBJ1-5
TGCGCCAGCAGCCCTCGCGGCCCTGAGCCCCAGCATTTT CASSPRGPEPQHF . TRBV4-1 few TRBJ1-5
TGTGCCACCGACGAGCTAGCGGGACATACGCAGTATTTT CATDELAGHTQYF TRBD2 TRBV28 . TRBJ2-3
TGCAGTGTAGGCGGGAAGGGTACAGATACGCAGTATTTT CSVGGKGTDTQYF . TRBV20-1 many TRBJ2-3
TGCAGCGTTGCGGACAGGGCCCCTGATTCACCCCTCCACTTT CSVADRAPDSPLHF TRBD1 TRBV29-1 many TRBJ1-6
TGTGCCAGCAGTTCCCCCTCGGACTATGGCTACACCTTC CASSSPSDYGYTF . TRBV28 many TRBJ1-2
TGTGCCATCAGAAGGCTAGCCTCCTACAATGAGCAGTTCTTC CAIRRLASYNEQFF . TRBV10-3 many TRBJ2-1
TGTGCCAGCAGCTGGGGCCGAAGCGGACACAATGAGCAGTTCTTC CASSWGRSGHNEQFF . TRBV7-3 many TRBJ2-1
TGCAGTGCTAGAGACCTGGACACGGGAAAGACCCAGTACTTC CSARDLDTGKTQYF . TRBV20-1 many TRBJ2-5
TGTGCCAGCAGTGCCTCCTCCGGGACAGGGGGCGCGGAGCCCCAGCATTTT CASSASSGTGGAEPQHF TRBD1 TRBV2 . TRBJ1-5
TGTGCCAGCAGTTCCCTACTACACGCCGGACTAGCGGATAGCACAGATACGCAGTATTTT CASSSLLHAGLADSTDTQYF TRBD2 TRBV28 many TRBJ2-3
TGCAGTGCTAGGATTAGCAATCAGCCCCAGCATTTT CSARISNQPQHF . TRBV20-1 many TRBJ1-5
TGTGCCAGCAGTTTATCTTCCAGGGGCAAGACCCAGTACTTC CASSLSSRGKTQYF . TRBV12-3/TRBV12-4 many TRBJ2-5
TGCGCCAGCAGCCATAGAACTGGACTAGCGAATGAGCAGTTCTTC CASSHRTGLANEQFF TRBD2 TRBV4-1 few TRBJ2-1
TGTGCCACCAGTGATGGGCTGGGACAGGGTTTGTTGGGCTACACCTTC CATSDGLGQGLLGYTF TRBD1 TRBV24-1 many TRBJ1-2
TGCAGTGCTAGAGAGGGTCGACTAGCGGGAGGGAGGGGGGCCAACGTCCTGACTTTC CSAREGRLAGGRGANVLTF TRBD2 TRBV20-1 . TRBJ2-6
TGCGCCAGCAGCCAAGAAACAGGGGTAAGCTCCTACGAGCAGTACTTC CASSQETGVSSYEQYF TRBD1 TRBV4-1 . TRBJ2-7
TGCGCCAGCAGCGGTCGGACAGCGGGCACTGAAGCTTTCTTT CASSGRTAGTEAFF . TRBV4-1 many TRBJ1-1
TGTGCCACCAAACAGGGGGCGTTGAATGAGCAGTTCTTC CATKQGALNEQFF TRBD1 TRBV25-1 few TRBJ2-1
TGCGCCAGCAGCTTGGGAGATAGCGGGAGTTACGAGCAGTACTTC CASSLGDSGSYEQYF TRBD2 TRBV5-1 many TRBJ2-7
TGTGCCAGCAGCCGTGGCCGGGAAGGGACCCAGTACTTC CASSRGREGTQYF . TRBV3-1 few TRBJ2-5
TGCAGCGTTGAGTCACAGGGTTTCACTGAAGCTTTCTTT CSVESQGFTEAFF . TRBV29-1 . TRBJ1-1
TGCGCCAGCAGCTTTGGGGCCCGGTGGGAGGATACGCAGTATTTT CASSFGARWEDTQYF . TRBV5-1 few TRBJ2-3
TGTGCCAGCAGTAAACAGGGACAGGCAAACACAGATACGCAGTATTTT CASSKQGQANTDTQYF TRBD1 TRBV6-1 many TRBJ2-3
TGTGCCAGCAGCCAGGGCTTGGAGCAGTACTTC CASSQGLEQYF . TRBV3-1 many TRBJ2-7
TGTGCCAGCAGTTCCCAGGGTTGGGGCAATCAGCCCCAGCATTTT CASSSQGWGNQPQHF . TRBV6-2/TRBV6-3 . TRBJ1-5
TGTGCCAGCAGTTACACTGGGCAGGAGACCCAGTACTTC CASSYTGQETQYF . TRBV12-3/TRBV12-4 many TRBJ2-5
TGTGCCAGCAGCGGCCTTAGCGGGAGGGGGAATGAGCAGTTCTTC CASSGLSGRGNEQFF TRBD2 TRBV2 many TRBJ2-1
TGCAGTGCTAGAGGGGGGAGGACAGGGGATTCACCCCTCCACTTT CSARGGRTGDSPLHF TRBD1 TRBV20-1 many TRBJ1-6
TGTGCCAGCAGCCAAGGTGAACTAGCGGGAATCGGGGAGACCCAGTACTTC CASSQGELAGIGETQYF TRBD2 TRBV3-1 many TRBJ2-5
TGTGCCATCAGTGAGATACGCTTGGGGGGGGTGGACGAGCAGTACTTC CAISEIRLGGVDEQYF TRBD2 TRBV10-3 many TRBJ2-7
TGTGCCAGTACCGCCCTGGGACGGAGGACCACTGAAGCTTTCTTT CASTALGRRTTEAFF . TRBV19 . TRBJ1-1
TGTGCCAGCAGTGAGAGGTGGCAGGGAGGCGGGCATGAGCAGTTCTTC CASSERWQGGGHEQFF . TRBV25-1 few TRBJ2-1
TGTGCCAGCAGCCGGACAGCCCTCTCTGGAAACACCATATATTTT CASSRTALSGNTIYF . TRBV7-2 many TRBJ1-3
TGTGCCAGCTCACCTCGGGACTTCCCGGGCGGGGAGCTGTTTTTT CASSPRDFPGGELFF . TRBV18 . TRBJ2-2
TGCAGTGCTAGAGGGACAGACAATCAGCCCCAGCATTTT CSARGTDNQPQHF . TRBV20-1 many TRBJ1-5
TGTGCCAGCACCTTACAAGCTGGGGAGCTGTTTTTT CASTLQAGELFF . TRBV12-3/TRBV12-4 many TRBJ2-2
TGTGCCAGCTCACCGAGGTTAGCGGGAGGCTACGAGCAGTACTTC CASSPRLAGGYEQYF TRBD2 TRBV18 many TRBJ2-7